The present T cell receptor (beta chain) was sequenced within a study of cytotoxic CD8 clonotypes in ibrutinib-treated CLL. Study-wide background: Among responders, around 25 were partial and 2 complete; after median around 68 months, approximately 15 stayed remitted and about 12 progressed. Response material was collected after a median about 12 months of treatment, range 6 to 36.

Deep sequencing aimed at 1 in 200,000 to 1 in 1 million T cells' resolution. Clones were read by immunoSEQ multiplex PCR, and TCRdb kept only the in-frame ones, dropping some. The sample lists approximately 45,000 clones; about two thirds were seen once. A note on this clone: The antigen is not known.

This CDR3 region has 15 residues. V was clipped by 6 bases and J by 2 bases; unmatched bases: 5. The germline CDR1 and CDR2 sequences are MNHNY and SVGAGI (reference sequence). General study points: Clonality went up at ibrutinib response and then declined back toward baseline at progression.

The clonotype comes from a human donor with chronic lymphocytic leukemia. This chain connects TRBV6-6 to TRBJ2-2, with 8 bases fitting TRBD1. Sample: PBMCs, taken after 12 months of ibrutinib treatment. The CDR3 DNA reads as TGTGCCAGCAGAGAACAGGGGGTTAACACCGGGGAGCTGTTTTTT. Translation: CASREQGVNTGELFF.